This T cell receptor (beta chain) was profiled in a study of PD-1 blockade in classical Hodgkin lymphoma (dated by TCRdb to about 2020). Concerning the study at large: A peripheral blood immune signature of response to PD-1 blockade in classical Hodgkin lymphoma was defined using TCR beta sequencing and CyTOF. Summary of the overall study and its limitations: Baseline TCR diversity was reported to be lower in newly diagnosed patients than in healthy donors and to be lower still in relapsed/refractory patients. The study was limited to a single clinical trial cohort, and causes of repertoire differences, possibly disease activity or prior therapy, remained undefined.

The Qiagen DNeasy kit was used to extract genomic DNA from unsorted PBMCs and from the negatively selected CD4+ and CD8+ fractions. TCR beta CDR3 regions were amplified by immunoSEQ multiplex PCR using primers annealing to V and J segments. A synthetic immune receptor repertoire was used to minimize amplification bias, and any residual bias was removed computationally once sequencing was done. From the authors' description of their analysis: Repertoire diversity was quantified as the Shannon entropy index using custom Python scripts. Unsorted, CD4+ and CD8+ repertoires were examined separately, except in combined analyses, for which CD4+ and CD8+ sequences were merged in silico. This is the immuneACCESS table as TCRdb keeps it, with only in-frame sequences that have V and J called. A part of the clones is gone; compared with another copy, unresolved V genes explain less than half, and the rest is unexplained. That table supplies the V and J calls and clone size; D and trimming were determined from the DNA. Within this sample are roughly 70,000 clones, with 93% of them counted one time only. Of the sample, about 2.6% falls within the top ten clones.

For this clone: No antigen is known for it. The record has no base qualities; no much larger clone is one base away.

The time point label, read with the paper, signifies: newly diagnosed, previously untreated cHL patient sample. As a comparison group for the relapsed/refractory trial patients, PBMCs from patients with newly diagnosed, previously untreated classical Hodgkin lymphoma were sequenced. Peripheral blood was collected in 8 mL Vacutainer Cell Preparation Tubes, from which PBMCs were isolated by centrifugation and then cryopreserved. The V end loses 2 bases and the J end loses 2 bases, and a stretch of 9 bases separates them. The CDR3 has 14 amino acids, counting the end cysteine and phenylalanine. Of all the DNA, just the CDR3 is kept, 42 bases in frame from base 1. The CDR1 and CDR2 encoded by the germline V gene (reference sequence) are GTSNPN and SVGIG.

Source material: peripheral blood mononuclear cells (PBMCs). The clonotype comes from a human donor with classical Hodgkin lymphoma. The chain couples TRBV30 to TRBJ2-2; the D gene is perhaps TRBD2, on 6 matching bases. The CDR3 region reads CAWSWGENTGELFF. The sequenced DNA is TGTGCCTGGAGTTGGGGGGAAAACACCGGGGAGCTGTTTTTT.